These 18 T cell receptor beta chains came from one sample sequenced in a study of naive and memory T cell subsets. An equimolar mix of two oligonucleotides served as the beta constant-region primer for TRBC1 and TRBC2. One entry per CDR3 protein results from TCRdb running MiXCR on the UMI-ligation and nested PCR reads. This table holds tens of thousands of distinct CDR3 sequences, 7% found once. Specimen: central memory CD4+ T cells from blood. The receptors here all came from a human donor in good health.

This clonotype was counted at least ten times. The V and J genes are TRBV30 and TRBJ2-5; D tentatively reads TRBD1 or TRBD2 (5 bases each). The V gene lost 3 bases and the J gene lost 7 bases, with 9 bases spanning the gap. CDR1 and CDR2 from the germline V gene are GTSNPN and SVGIG (reference sequence). CDR3 length: 11 amino acids. CDR3 region: CAWSGAATQYF. The CDR3 DNA follows: TGTGCCTGGAGCGGGGCTGCGACCCAGTACTTC.

This CDR3 reads CASGPDWRANEQFF. CDR3 in DNA: TGTGCTAGTGGCCCTGATTGGAGGGCAAATGAGCAGTTCTTC. The rearrangement links TRBV12-5 to TRBJ2-1, with D possibly TRBD2 on 6 matching bases. The V gene lost 6 bases and the J gene lost 7 bases, with 16 bases spanning the gap. Germline V gene data show CDR1 as LGHNT and CDR2 as FRNRAP. CDR3 length: 14 residues.

A few counts support this clonotype. The chain uses TRBV18 and TRBJ1-6; D gene ambiguous. Trimming removed 2 bases from V and 6 bases from J, with 14 bases in between. The CDR3 covers 16 residues. CDR1 is KGHSH and CDR2 is LQKENI in the germline V gene. The CDR3 DNA is TGTGCCAGCTCACCAGACCCGCCTGGGCTTAATTCACCCCTCCACTTT. Translated: CASSPDPPGLNSPLHF.

This clonotype has a count of ten or more. The rearrangement links TRBV5-6 to TRBJ1-5; D is unclear. Germline loops: CDR1 SGHDT, CDR2 YYEEEE. The CDR3 has 12 amino acids. The V gene lost 2 bases and the J gene lost 8 bases, with 8 bases spanning the gap. The CDR3 here is CASSFPGKPQHF. The CDR3 region has the DNA TGTGCCAGCAGCTTCCCGGGGAAGCCCCAGCATTTT.

The sample holds many counts of this clonotype. The genes are TRBV7-9 and TRBJ2-3, with D perhaps matching TRBD2 (7 bases). Germline assignment: CDR1 SEHNR and CDR2 FQNEAQ (reference sequence). The CDR3 consists of 18 residues. The ends were cut back, 7 bases at V and 3 bases at J, with 26 bases in the middle. In nucleotides, the CDR3 is TGTGCCAGCACCTCCACGTTCCTTTCGGGGGGCTCTACAGATACGCAGTATTTT. It yields the protein CASTSTFLSGGSTDTQYF.

CDR3 sequence: CASSLGLAGRNEQFF. CDR3 bases: TGTGCCAGCAGCTTGGGTCTAGCGGGGAGGAATGAGCAGTTCTTC. V is TRBV5-6 and J is TRBJ2-1; 9 bases agree with TRBD2. CDR1 is SGHDT and CDR2 is YYEEEE in the germline V gene. Unmatched junction bases numbered 5, after V lost 0 bases and J lost 7 bases. The CDR3 runs 15 residues. The full variable domain, its missing parts supplied by reference TRBV5-6 and TRBJ2-1, is DAGVTQSPTHLIKTRGQQVTLRCSPKSGHDTVSWYQQALGQGPQFIFQYYEEEERQRGNFPDRFSGHQFPNYSSELNVNALLLGDSALYLCASSLGLAGRNEQFFGPGTRLTVL.

This clonotype came up many times. The chain has TRBV20-1 and TRBJ2-3, with 8 nucleotides matching TRBD2. The CDR3 length is 14 residues. V gave up 0 bases and J gave up 3 bases; unmatched junction bases: 2. From germline, CDR1 is DFQATT and CDR2 SNEGSKA (reference sequence). As DNA, the CDR3 is TGCAGTGCTAGAGATGTAGCGGGAACAGATACGCAGTATTTT. It encodes CSARDVAGTDTQYF.

This clonotype was seen ten or more times. The chain uses TRBV20-1 and TRBJ1-5; 12 bases map to TRBD1. This CDR3 spans 18 amino acids. Germline CDR1 is DFQATT and CDR2 is SNEGSKA (reference sequence). Trimming cost V 4 bases and J 2 bases; bases outside gene matches: 12. Here the CDR3 reads CSATAGQGAGWGNQPQHF. The CDR3 nucleotides read TGCAGTGCTACTGCGGGACAGGGGGCAGGATGGGGCAATCAGCCCCAGCATTTT.

The sample holds a few counts of this clonotype. This chain joins TRBV9 and TRBJ2-3; D possibly matches TRBD1 or TRBD2 (5 bases each). CDR1 is SGDLS and CDR2 is YYNGEE in the germline V gene. There are 16 residues in the CDR3. Between the trimmed V and J ends, which lost 3 bases and 4 bases, there was a span of 18 bases. Here the CDR3 DNA reads TGTGCCAGCAGCGCACTTCAGAGCAGAGGGGCAGATACGCAGTATTTT. Its translation is CASSALQSRGADTQYF. Combining the CDR3 with reference TRBV9 and TRBJ2-3 gives the whole variable domain DSGVTQTPKHLITATGQRVTLRCSPRSGDLSVYWYQQSLDQGLQFLIQYYNGEERAKGNILERFSAQQFPDLHSELNLSSLELGDSALYFCASSALQSRGADTQYFGPGTRLTVL.

V usage is TRBV19 and J usage is TRBJ1-2, with D perhaps matching TRBD1 (5 bases). This CDR3 is built from 15 residues. CDR1 is LNHDA and CDR2 is SQIVND in the germline V gene (reference sequence). The V gene lost 4 bases and the J gene lost 4 bases, with 16 bases spanning the gap. This CDR3 is CASSTPQGNSYGYTF. In nucleotides, the CDR3 is TGTGCCAGTAGTACCCCGCAGGGCAATTCCTATGGCTACACCTTC.

This chain joins TRBV2 and TRBJ1-5; no clear D gene. V lost 5 bases and J lost 1, with 12 bases in between. This CDR3 is 15 amino acids long. From germline, CDR1 is SNHLY and CDR2 FYNNEI. The CDR3 protein is CASSTEGESNQPQHF. The CDR3 nucleotides read TGTGCCAGCAGTACAGAGGGAGAAAGCAATCAGCCCCAGCATTTT.

This clonotype was found many times. The CDR3 DNA follows: TGTGCCAGCAGCCCAACAGGAGGCGGAGGCTACACCTTC. This codes for CASSPTGGGGYTF. The V call is TRBV6-2 or TRBV6-3, the J call TRBJ1-2; maybe TRBD1 (5 bases). The V gene lost 6 bases and the J gene lost 8 bases, with 16 bases spanning the gap. Germline V CDR1 and CDR2: MNHEY, SVGEGT. This CDR3 spans 13 amino acids.

By sample share, this clonotype is medium-sized. This chain connects TRBV4-2 to TRBJ2-3; 10 positions agree with TRBD2. The germline CDR1 and CDR2 sequences are LGHNA and YNFKEQ. The CDR3 runs 16 residues. The V gene end was trimmed by 8 bases and the J gene end by 1 base; junction bases not matched to a gene: 9. CDR3 protein: CASQLGTSVRTDTQYF. Here the CDR3 DNA reads TGTGCCAGCCAGCTTGGGACTAGCGTTCGCACAGATACGCAGTATTTT.

Ten or more counts support this clonotype. The DNA for the CDR3 is TGTGCCAGCAGCTTCGCCGGGAGGCCGTCTGAGCAGTACTTC. Translating gives CASSFAGRPSEQYF. The gene calls are TRBV7-2 and TRBJ2-7; 7 bases fit TRBD2. The junction had 9 bases not matched to a gene; V was cut back by 3 bases and J by 7 bases. The CDR3 length is 14 residues. Germline V gene data show CDR1 as SGHTA and CDR2 as FQGNSA.

The sample holds many counts of this clonotype. CDR3 protein: CSASGTYNEQFF. CDR3 nucleotides: TGCAGTGCTAGCGGGACCTACAATGAGCAGTTCTTC. The chain uses TRBV20-1 and TRBJ2-1; possibly TRBD2 for D (5 bases). CDR1 is DFQATT and CDR2 is SNEGSKA in the germline V gene (reference sequence). V lost 3 bases to trimming and J lost 2 bases, with 5 bases between them. This CDR3 is built from 12 residues.

The chain uses TRBV20-1 and TRBJ1-5; D is unresolved. The CDR3 consists of 15 residues. V was shortened by 1 base and J by 3 bases, with 13 bases between the two germline ends. Germline assignment: CDR1 DFQATT and CDR2 SNEGSKA (reference sequence). The CDR3 loop reads CSARARVGANQPQHF. DNA for the CDR3: TGCAGTGCTAGAGCTCGGGTCGGCGCCAATCAGCCCCAGCATTTT.

Details on this clonotype: This may be a read error, as it is one base from a much larger clone. The chain carries TRBV20-1 and TRBJ1-2; D is unclear. Trimming left V 1 base short and J 9 bases short, with 12 bases between. Germline V lookup: CDR1 DFQATT, CDR2 SNEGSKA (reference sequence). This CDR3 is 12 amino acids long. The CDR3 spells CSARGRRDRYTF. CDR3 bases: TGCAGTGCTAGAGGTAGAAGGGATCGCTACACCTTC.

This clonotype was detected many times. V usage is TRBV11-2 and J usage is TRBJ1-1; D is undetermined. Looked up from germline, CDR1 is SGHAT and CDR2 is FQNNGV. V lost 0 bases, J lost 4 bases, and 12 bases lay in between. This CDR3 region has 15 residues. The CDR3: CASSLDSRKSTEAFF. DNA of the CDR3: TGTGCCAGCAGCTTAGATTCCAGGAAATCCACTGAAGCTTTCTTT.